This entry describes one T cell receptor beta chain. Authors' analysis steps: Amplification from reference gene primers served as the basis for estimated nucleated cell counts. Generated by immunoSEQ multiplex PCR, the TCRdb table keeps only in-frame clones and is missing some. D and trimming come from the DNA, and the V and J calls and clone size come from that table. Of some 210,000 clones in the sample, 92% are singletons; the top ten hold around 0.84%. This entry comes from a study of blood T cell repertoires in COVID-19. About the study: Researchers got acute and convalescent COVID-19 samples from the United States, Italy and Spain. The cDNA or gDNA used as material had been derived from T cells, B-cell-depleted T cells, or PBMCs.

Those enrolled in Seattle joined during active infection and were followed longitudinally afterward. CDR1 is LGHDT and CDR2 is YNNKEL in the germline V gene (reference sequence). The CDR3 totals 18 residues. V was cut by 4 bases and J by 2 bases, with 23 bases left in between. The chain couples TRBV3-1 (or the pseudogene TRBV3-2) to TRBJ2-5; possibly TRBD1 for D (6 bases). This receptor was taken from a man between 60 and 70 years old with COVID-19, enrolled during active disease. Sequencing was performed on peripheral blood. The CDR3 loop reads CASSRNLQGGDFQETQYF. CDR3 bases: TGTGCCAGCAGCCGTAATCTACAGGGTGGAGACTTTCAAGAGACCCAGTACTTC.